Shown below are 17 T cell receptor beta chains from a single sample sequenced in a study of blood T cell repertoires in COVID-19 (dated by TCRdb to 2019 to 2021). Preparation of the library involved the immunoSEQ multiplex PCR assay. TCRdb carries this immuneACCESS record with in-frame sequences only. Its versions omit some clonotypes, under half of them owing to an unresolved V gene in the studies checked, with the rest unexplained. The sample includes roughly 80,000 clones, with about nine tenths observed a single time. The ten largest clonotypes hold about 1.9% of the sample. The sequencing input was peripheral blood. The source is a woman aged 45-59 years in a cohort sampled during active COVID-19.

V gene TRBV4-2 combines with J gene TRBJ1-6; 7 nucleotides agree with TRBD1. The CDR3 covers 16 residues. V was clipped by 0 bases and J by 4 bases; unmatched bases: 3. CDR1 is LGHNA, CDR2 YNFKEQ, per germline. CDR3 DNA sequence: TGTGCCAGCAGCCAAGATACAGGGGCTTATAATTCACCCCTCCACTTT. It is translated as CASSQDTGAYNSPLHF.

The chain joins TRBV11-2 to TRBJ2-5; TRBD2 might be the D (5 bases). V lost 4 bases and J 4 bases, leaving 10 bases between the germline ends. Per the germline V gene, CDR1 is SGHAT and CDR2 is FQNNGV. The CDR3 runs 13 residues. The CDR3 spells CASSYGVAETQYF. The CDR3 bases are TGTGCCAGCAGCTACGGGGTGGCAGAGACCCAGTACTTC.

The genes are TRBV28 and TRBJ2-7; D remains unclear. Germline V gene data show CDR1 as MDHEN and CDR2 as SYDVKM. Trimming removed 5 bases from V and 6 bases from J, with 14 bases in between. CDR3 length: 13 residues. This CDR3 reads CASSIRATGEQYF. In DNA form, the CDR3 reads TGTGCCAGCAGTATACGCGCTACCGGCGAGCAGTACTTC. Complete variable domain (other parts from reference TRBV28 and TRBJ2-7): DVKVTQSSRYLVKRTGEKVFLECVQDMDHENMFWYRQDPGLGLRLIYFSYDVKMKEKGDIPEGYSVSREKKERFSLILESASTNQTSMYLCASSIRATGEQYFGPGTRLTVT.

V gene TRBV5-1 combines with J gene TRBJ1-5, with TRBD1 as a possible D gene (6 bases). This CDR3 has 14 amino acids. The V end was cut by 4 bases, the J end by 1 base, with 9 bases between. Germline assignment: CDR1 SGHRS and CDR2 YFSETQ. The CDR3 DNA reads as TGCGCCAGCAGCACTGGACAGAGCAATCAGCCCCAGCATTTT. Its translation: CASSTGQSNQPQHF.

The rearrangement links TRBV6-6 to TRBJ2-5, with TRBD1 as a possible D gene (5 bases). This CDR3 is 15 amino acids long. Trimming took 0 bases from V and 2 from J, leaving 10 bases between them. Germline-derived CDR1 and CDR2 are MNHNY and SVGAGI (reference sequence). The CDR3 DNA sequence: TGTGCCAGCAGTTACTCGATCCAGGGACAAGAGACCCAGTACTTC. Encoded protein: CASSYSIQGQETQYF.

This chain uses TRBV11-2 with TRBJ2-2; D is ambiguous. V was cut by 1 base and J by 6 bases, with 12 bases left in between. This CDR3 has 15 residues. The germline CDR1 and CDR2 sequences are SGHAT and FQNNGV. In nucleotides, the CDR3 is TGTGCCAGCAGCTTAGTTCCCCCCCCATCCGGGGAGCTGTTTTTT. This translates into CASSLVPPPSGELFF.

The rearrangement uses TRBV18 and TRBJ2-3; D gene ambiguous. There are 11 residues in the CDR3. V gave up 3 bases and J gave up 6 bases, with 4 bases separating them. From germline, CDR1 is KGHSH and CDR2 LQKENI. CDR3 sequence reads: CASSPGDTQYF. The CDR3 nucleotides read TGTGCCAGCTCACCCGGGGATACGCAGTATTTT.

The chain combines TRBV10-1 with TRBJ2-7, with 7 positions matching TRBD1. J lost 4 bases, V lost 8 bases, and 2 bases had no gene match. CDR3 size: 11 residues. CDR1 is WNHNN, CDR2 SYGVQD, per germline (reference sequence). CDR3: CASGDSYEQYF. CDR3 DNA: TGCGCCAGCGGGGACAGTTACGAGCAGTACTTC.

The V call is TRBV6-6, the J call TRBJ1-2; 7 nucleotides align to TRBD1. Germline V gene lookup returns CDR1 MNHNY and CDR2 SVGAGI (reference sequence). Trimming removed 8 bases from V and 7 bases from J; junction bases left unmatched: 16. The CDR3 runs to 15 residues. The CDR3: CASRIGGRVESGYTF. The CDR3 nucleotides are TGTGCCAGCCGAATAGGGGGCAGGGTGGAGTCTGGCTACACCTTC.

The chain joins TRBV3-1 (or the pseudogene TRBV3-2) to TRBJ2-2; no clear D. CDR3 length: 12 residues. Per germline, CDR1 LGHDT and CDR2 YNNKEL (reference sequence). V lost 1 base to trimming and J lost 9 bases, with 6 bases between them. CDR3 loop: CASSQGPRELFF. The CDR3 coding sequence is TGTGCCAGCAGCCAAGGGCCAAGGGAGCTGTTTTTT.

CDR3 in amino acids: CASSFDRAKNIQYF. The CDR3 DNA follows: TGCGCCAGCAGCTTCGACAGGGCCAAAAACATTCAGTACTTC. This chain uses TRBV5-1 with TRBJ2-4; tentative D call: TRBD1 (6 bases). The CDR3 is made up of 14 amino acids. Germline V gene data show CDR1 as SGHRS and CDR2 as YFSETQ. Deletions cut 2 bases from V and 1 base from J, with 7 bases between.

The chain has TRBV6-4 and TRBJ2-1, with 8 nucleotides matching TRBD2. The CDR3 sequence is 14 residues long. Unmatched junction bases numbered 5, after V lost 4 bases and J lost 6 bases. Germline V gene sequence: CDR1 MRHNA, CDR2 SNTAGT. The CDR3 loop reads CASSASGTSNEQFF. The DNA for the CDR3 is TGTGCCAGCAGTGCTTCCGGGACTAGCAATGAGCAGTTCTTC.

The DNA of the CDR3 is TGTGCCAGTAGTAAACAGGGATCCCTTAGCAATCAGCCCCAGCATTTT. Translated: CASSKQGSLSNQPQHF. The chain has TRBV19 and TRBJ1-5; tentatively, D is TRBD1 (6 bases). The V end lost 4 bases, the J end lost 0 bases, and 13 bases lay between the germline ends. The germline V gene has CDR1 LNHDA and CDR2 SQIVND (reference sequence). There are 16 residues in the CDR3.

This clone was detected a few times. The rearrangement links TRBV19 to TRBJ1-1, with D possibly matching TRBD1 (5 bases). CDR1 and CDR2 (germline): LNHDA, SQIVND (reference sequence). The CDR3 totals 17 residues. V dropped 3 bases and J dropped 0 bases, with 17 bases sitting between them. The CDR3 region is CASSIPSWGTMNTEAFF. The CDR3 nucleotides are TGTGCCAGTAGTATCCCAAGTTGGGGCACGATGAACACTGAAGCTTTCTTT.

This chain uses TRBV2 with TRBJ2-1, with D possibly being TRBD2 (5 bases). V gave up 5 bases and J gave up 8 bases, with 10 bases separating them. Germline lookup yields CDR1 SNHLY and CDR2 FYNNEI. This CDR3 region has 12 residues. The CDR3 sequence: CASSWRWDEQFF. The CDR3 coding sequence is TGTGCCAGCAGTTGGAGGTGGGATGAGCAGTTCTTC.

This clone was seen a handful of times. The junction does not match germline at one end; this may be a read error. This chain links TRBV7-9 with TRBJ1-4; D not certain. The CDR3 has 13 amino acids. Germline CDR1 reads SEHNR; CDR2 reads FQNEAQ (reference sequence). The chain's CDR3 is CASSLGEEEKLFF. CDR3 nucleotide sequence: TGTGCCAGCAGTTTAGGCGAGGAGGAAAAACTGTTTTTT.

The rearrangement joins TRBV12-3 or TRBV12-4 to TRBJ1-5; D unresolved. The CDR3 contains 13 residues. Trimming removed 6 bases at V and 6 bases at J, with 12 bases between. The CDR3 loop reads CASSPEATQPQHF. CDR3 in DNA: TGTGCCAGCAGCCCCGAGGCGACTCAGCCCCAGCATTTT.